This T cell receptor (beta chain) was found in a study of cytomegalovirus exposure and HLA in healthy donors. Study context: Unique TCRs numbering about 85 million, obtained from HLA-typed donors, made up an early data release.

The PCR was carried out with 60 Vbeta primers and 13 Jbeta primers. Generated by immunoSEQ multiplex PCR, the TCRdb table keeps only in-frame clones and is missing some. Among roughly 120,000 clones listed, around 76% were seen once. The length of the CDR3 is 14 residues. Germline lookup yields CDR1 LGHNA and CDR2 YNFKEQ. The ends lost 6 bases at V and 2 bases at J; junction bases unmatched: 7. The rearrangement uses TRBV4-2 and TRBJ2-7; TRBD1 matches 7 bases. This clonotype was sampled from a man in his 60s in good health and CMV-seropositive. Source material: PBMCs. The CDR3 sequence is CASSPDRETYEQYF. The CDR3 DNA reads as TGTGCCAGCAGTCCCGACAGGGAGACCTACGAGCAGTACTTC.